This T cell receptor beta chain was sequenced in a study of response to subunit inactivated influenza vaccine. Notes on the study in general: Authors suggested each seasonal influenza vaccination recruits few new T cells.

One entry per CDR3 protein results from TCRdb running MiXCR on the RT-PCR reads. The sample contains approximately 500,000 distinct CDR3 sequences, around 13% of which appear only once. With respect to this clonotype: Antigen: not known.

The specimen was PBMCs from blood, collected roughly 6 weeks after vaccination. The clonotype comes from a man in his fifties or sixties who received an inactivated influenza vaccine.

CDR3 sequence (DNA): TGTGCCAGCAGACCAACCGGGGGGGAGCAGTACTTC. Translating gives CASRPTGGEQYF. V and J are TRBV12-3 or TRBV12-4 and TRBJ2-7; the match to TRBD2 covers 7 bases. This CDR3 has 12 amino acids. With V trimmed by 6 bases and J by 7 bases, 6 bases remained unmatched.